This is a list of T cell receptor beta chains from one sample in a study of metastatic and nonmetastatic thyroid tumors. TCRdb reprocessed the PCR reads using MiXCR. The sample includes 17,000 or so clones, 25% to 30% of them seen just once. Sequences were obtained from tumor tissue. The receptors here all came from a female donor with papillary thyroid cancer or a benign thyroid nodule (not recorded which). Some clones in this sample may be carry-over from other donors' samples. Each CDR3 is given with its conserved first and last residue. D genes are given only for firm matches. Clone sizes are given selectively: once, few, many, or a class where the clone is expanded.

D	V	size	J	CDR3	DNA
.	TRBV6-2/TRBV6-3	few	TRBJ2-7	CASSMYWALEEQYF	TGTGCCAGCAGTATGTATTGGGCCTTAGAGGAGCAGTACTTC
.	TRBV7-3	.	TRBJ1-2	CASSLPGKDGYTF	TGTGCCAGCAGCCTCCCGGGGAAGGATGGCTACACCTTC
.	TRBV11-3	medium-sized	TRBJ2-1	CASSLGNYNEQFF	TGTGCCAGCAGCTTAGGCAATTACAATGAGCAGTTCTTC
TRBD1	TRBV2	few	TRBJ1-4	CASSHRDRREKLFF	TGTGCCAGCAGTCACCGGGACAGGAGAGAAAAACTGTTTTTT
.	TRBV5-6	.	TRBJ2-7	CASSPAGRGRYEQYF	TGTGCCAGCAGCCCGGCGGGTAGGGGTCGCTACGAGCAGTACTTC
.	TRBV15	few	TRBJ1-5	CASSVAGEPDQPQHF	TGTGCCAGCAGCGTAGCAGGGGAACCTGATCAGCCCCAGCATTTT
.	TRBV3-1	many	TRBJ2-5	CASSQDGRETQYF	TGTGCCAGCAGCCAAGATGGTCGAGAGACCCAGTACTTC
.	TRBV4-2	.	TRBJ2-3	CASSQGLGVDTQYF	TGTGCCAGCAGCCAAGGATTGGGGGTCGATACGCAGTATTTT
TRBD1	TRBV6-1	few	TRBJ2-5	CASTPFSSGGGKTQYF	TGTGCCAGCACCCCTTTCTCTTCAGGGGGCGGCAAGACCCAGTACTTC
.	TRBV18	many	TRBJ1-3	CASSPPRSQGGNTIYF	TGTGCCAGCTCACCACCGAGGAGTCAGGGTGGAAACACCATATATTTT
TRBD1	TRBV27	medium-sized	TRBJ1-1	CASSSATGGSWAEAFF	TGTGCCAGCAGTTCCGCGACAGGGGGCTCATGGGCTGAAGCTTTCTTT
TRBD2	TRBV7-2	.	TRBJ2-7	CASSLEVAGLYEQYF	TGTGCCAGCAGCTTAGAAGTAGCGGGCCTCTACGAGCAGTACTTC
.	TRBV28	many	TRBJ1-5	CASSNAQLYSNQPQHF	TGTGCCAGCAGCAACGCACAGCTTTATAGCAATCAGCCCCAGCATTTT
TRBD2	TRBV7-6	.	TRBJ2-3	CASSLGTSGLTDTQYF	TGTGCCAGCAGCTTAGGGACTAGCGGACTCACAGATACGCAGTATTTT
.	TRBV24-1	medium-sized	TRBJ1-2	CATSSDGYYGYTF	TGTGCCACCAGCTCGGACGGTTACTATGGCTACACCTTC
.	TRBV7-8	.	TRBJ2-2	CASSRERVGELFF	TGTGCCAGCAGCCGGGAGCGGGTCGGGGAGCTGTTTTTT
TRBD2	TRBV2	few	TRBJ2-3	CASRLAGPDTQYF	TGTGCCAGCAGACTAGCGGGGCCAGATACGCAGTATTTT